This T cell receptor beta chain was identified during a study of T cell repertoires in cytomegalovirus infection. The wider study: Shared public TCR beta signatures pointed to both CMV infection and a matching HLA type. Whole-study findings and limits: What dominated the ex vivo response were HLA-C-restricted CMV-specific TCR beta clonotypes.

This clonotype was seen only a few times. Its target is not known. Looked up from germline, CDR1 is DFQATT and CDR2 is SNEGSKA (reference sequence). The CDR3 covers 12 residues. TCRdb analysed the reads with MiXCR anew, one entry per CDR3 protein. The table lists approximately 700,000 distinct CDR3 sequences, less than 40% of them singletons. The V gene is TRBV20-1, the J gene TRBJ1-4, with a possible D match to TRBD1 (6 bases). The TCR sequence derives from a human donor in good health (CMV status not recorded). Some clones in this sample may be carry-over from other donors' samples. Sequenced: PBMCs. The CDR3 loop is CVQAGVGEKLFF. The CDR3 bases are TGCGTACAGGCAGGGGTGGGTGAAAAACTGTTTTTT.